The subject of this entry is one T cell receptor beta chain. This record belongs to a study of blood T cell repertoires in COVID-19. Sequencing was performed with immunoSEQ multiplex PCR; in TCRdb, only in-frame clones are kept and a portion is missing. The sample yields 200,000 to 300,000 clones, around four fifths seen once. Germline values: CDR1 SGHRS, CDR2 YFSETQ. The germline V and J ends were trimmed by 5 bases and 0 bases, with 21 bases remaining between them. The length of the CDR3 is 18 residues. This TCR came from a woman aged 60-75 years with active or convalescent COVID-19. The chain combines TRBV5-1 with TRBJ1-3, with D perhaps matching TRBD1 (6 bases). Sequencing used peripheral blood. The CDR3 DNA reads as TGCGCCAGCAGAAGGGCGGAACAGGGCTCACGCTCTGGAAACACCATATATTTT. Translating it yields CASRRAEQGSRSGNTIYF.